The next 6 T cell receptor beta chains were all read from a single sample in a study of blood T cell repertoires in COVID-19. Clones were read by immunoSEQ multiplex PCR, and TCRdb kept only the in-frame ones, dropping some. The repertoire holds 190,000 or so clones, with roughly nine tenths as singletons. Sequencing input: peripheral blood. Receptors were obtained from a woman under 40 with active or convalescent COVID-19.

The rearrangement joins TRBV18 to TRBJ2-7; 8 bases map to TRBD2. Trimming cost V 4 bases and J 7 bases; bases outside gene matches: 6. The CDR3 is 13 residues long. Germline V gives CDR1 KGHSH, CDR2 LQKENI. This chain's CDR3 is CASSLGLAEEQYF. The CDR3 nucleotides are TGTGCCAGCTCACTCGGACTAGCCGAGGAGCAGTACTTC.

V and J are TRBV6-5 and TRBJ2-7; a weak D match, TRBD2 (5 bases). There are 14 residues in the CDR3. CDR1 and CDR2 (germline): MNHEY, SVGAGI. The V and J ends lost 5 bases and 2 bases respectively, with 13 bases between them. CDR3 region: CASSKPGLAYEQYF. The CDR3 nucleotides read TGTGCCAGCAGTAAGCCTGGACTGGCCTACGAGCAGTACTTC.

The V gene is TRBV18, the J gene TRBJ2-3, with 9 bases identical to TRBD2. The CDR3 is made up of 21 amino acids. In germline, CDR1 is KGHSH, CDR2 LQKENI. With V trimmed by 6 bases and J by 4 bases, 26 bases remained unmatched. The CDR3 spells CASSSPSTVIAGDRSSDTQYF. CDR3 nucleotides: TGTGCCAGCTCCAGCCCCTCCACGGTTATAGCGGGAGATCGTTCATCAGATACGCAGTATTTT. The whole variable domain, remainder taken from reference TRBV18 and TRBJ2-3, is NAGVMQNPRHLVRRRGQEARLRCSPMKGHSHVYWYRQLPEEGLKFMVYLQKENIIDESGMPKERFSAEFPKEGPSILRIQQVVRGDSAAYFCASSSPSTVIAGDRSSDTQYFGPGTRLTVL.

The chain links TRBV13 to TRBJ1-4; TRBD1 is a possible D gene (5 bases). This CDR3 contains 15 residues. Trimming removed 4 bases from V and 5 bases from J, with 14 bases in between. Germline V gene lookup returns CDR1 PRHDT and CDR2 FYEKMQ (reference sequence). CDR3 region: CASSSRGWRNEKLFF. DNA of the CDR3: TGTGCCAGCAGCTCTAGGGGATGGCGGAATGAAAAACTGTTTTTT.

The V gene is TRBV28, the J gene TRBJ2-7; no reliable D call. Per germline, CDR1 MDHEN and CDR2 SYDVKM. This CDR3 spans 10 amino acids. Trimming cost V 6 bases and J 4 bases, with 4 bases left between them. The DNA of the CDR3 is TGTGCCAGCAGCAAATACGAGCAGTACTTC. It translates to CASSKYEQYF. Full variable domain (rest looked up from reference TRBV28 and TRBJ2-7): DVKVTQSSRYLVKRTGEKVFLECVQDMDHENMFWYRQDPGLGLRLIYFSYDVKMKEKGDIPEGYSVSREKKERFSLILESASTNQTSMYLCASSKYEQYFGPGTRLTVT.

The chain employs TRBV6-5 and TRBJ2-7; weak D call: TRBD2 (6 bases). The CDR3 contains 16 residues. The ends were cut back, 2 bases at V and 0 bases at J, with 14 bases in the middle. Germline assignment: CDR1 MNHEY and CDR2 SVGAGI. DNA for the CDR3: TGTGCCAGCAGTTACGGTCTAGCGCCCGACTCCTACGAGCAGTACTTC. As protein: CASSYGLAPDSYEQYF.